These 2 T cell receptor beta chains share one sample of origin, sequenced in a study of identical twins. A single record per CDR3 protein comes from TCRdb applying MiXCR to the 5' RACE reads. The sample includes 500,000 to 650,000 distinct CDR3 sequences, under 8.5% seen only once; the top ten take 1.6%. This sample was also put to use in a study of yellow fever vaccine responses in identical twins.

The sequencing sample was made of PBMCs. The receptor source for this set is a woman aged 18-30 years in good health.

This clonotype has a handful of counts. The CDR3: CASSSGLAGGYSYEQYF. CDR3 bases: TGCGCCAGCAGCTCGGGACTAGCGGGAGGTTATTCCTACGAGCAGTACTTC. The chain uses TRBV5-1 and TRBJ2-7; 15 nucleotides align to TRBD2. Losses at the gene ends were 3 bases for V and 1 base for J; bases not matched to a gene: 5. Germline V gene data show CDR1 as SGHRS and CDR2 as YFSETQ. CDR3 length: 17 residues.

This clonotype appeared many times. CDR3 nucleotide sequence: TGCGCCAGCAGCTTAGTAGCGGCGTACAATGAGCAGTTCTTC. This translates into CASSLVAAYNEQFF. This chain joins TRBV5-1 and TRBJ2-1; the D gene is possibly TRBD2 (6 bases). V was cut by 2 bases and J by 4 bases, with 10 bases left in between. The CDR3 runs to 14 residues. The germline V gene encodes CDR1 SGHRS and CDR2 YFSETQ.